The rows below give T cell receptor beta chains drawn from one sample of a study of cytomegalovirus exposure and HLA in healthy donors. Some clones are missing from TCRdb's copy, which holds only in-frame ones; the method was immunoSEQ multiplex PCR. The data show around 100,000 clones, with roughly 85% seen just once and about 3.6% held by the top ten. Sequencing was carried out using PBMCs. The receptors were sampled from a man aged 30 to 39 in good health and CMV-seronegative. The CDR3 runs from the conserved cysteine through the conserved F or W. D genes are given only for firm matches. Size tells how often a clone was seen (once, few, many) or the class of an expanded clone, and some rows leave it out.

v_gene	abundance	j_gene	d_gene	CDR3aa	CDR3nt
TRBV5-4	-	TRBJ2-1	TRBD2	CASSSTGTSGTTKQFF	TGTGCCAGCAGCTCTACCGGGACTAGCGGGACTACGAAGCAGTTCTTC
TRBV25-1	-	TRBJ2-1	-	CASSDRGQIYNEQFF	TGTGCCAGCAGTGATCGAGGGCAGATATACAATGAGCAGTTCTTC
TRBV5-4	-	TRBJ1-6	-	CASSRSREGLSPLHF	TGTGCCAGCAGCCGTTCCCGGGAAGGGCTTTCACCCCTCCACTTT
TRBV9	-	TRBJ1-2	TRBD1	CASSVARLGDRGYTF	TGTGCCAGCAGCGTAGCTAGGTTAGGGGACAGGGGCTACACCTTC
TRBV6-5	-	TRBJ1-2	TRBD1	CASSRQGARSYGYTF	TGTGCCAGCAGTCGCCAGGGGGCGAGGAGCTATGGCTACACCTTC
TRBV28	-	TRBJ2-5	TRBD1	CASSLGNRGRWETQYF	TGTGCCAGCAGTTTAGGAAACAGGGGGCGCTGGGAGACCCAGTACTTC
TRBV21-1	-	TRBJ2-2	-	CASSKARRLTGELFF	TGTGCCAGCAGCAAAGCCCGCAGGCTCACCGGGGAGCTGTTTTTT
TRBV4-1	-	TRBJ2-7	-	CASSSPPQGPYEQYF	TGCGCCAGCAGCTCTCCGCCCCAGGGTCCCTACGAGCAGTACTTC
TRBV6-1	-	TRBJ2-7	TRBD1	CASTRQGAGYEQYF	TGTGCCAGCACCAGACAGGGGGCGGGCTACGAGCAGTACTTC
TRBV7-3	-	TRBJ2-7	-	CASSLNRAYEQYF	TGTGCCAGCAGCTTAAACAGGGCCTACGAGCAGTACTTC
TRBV7-9	-	TRBJ2-5	TRBD1	CASSSKDRGETQYF	TGTGCCAGCAGCTCGAAGGACAGGGGAGAGACCCAGTACTTC
TRBV25-1	-	TRBJ2-3	TRBD2	CATGGKRGLTDTQYF	TGTGCCACCGGGGGGAAAAGGGGACTGACAGATACGCAGTATTTT
TRBV5-1	-	TRBJ2-1	TRBD2	CASSLAGTSGRSTYNEQFF	TGCGCCAGCAGCTTGGCCGGGACTAGCGGCCGTAGCACCTACAATGAGCAGTTCTTC
TRBV13	-	TRBJ1-1	-	CASSRDNRENTEAFF	TGTGCCAGCAGCAGGGATAACAGGGAAAACACTGAAGCTTTCTTT
TRBV7-2	-	TRBJ2-7	-	CASRSDSLSYEQYF	TGTGCCAGCAGATCCGACAGTCTCTCCTACGAGCAGTACTTC
TRBV28	-	TRBJ1-4	-	CASSRWVGGASEKLFF	TGTGCCAGCAGCCGATGGGTAGGGGGGGCGTCTGAAAAACTGTTTTTT
TRBV28	-	TRBJ2-7	-	CASSPVLMAESYEQYF	TGTGCCAGCAGTCCCGTCCTGATGGCGGAATCCTACGAGCAGTACTTC
TRBV5-1	-	TRBJ2-3	-	CASSLLGGAGTDTQYF	TGCGCCAGCAGCCTCTTAGGAGGTGCGGGCACAGATACGCAGTATTTT
TRBV10-3	few	TRBJ1-5	-	CAITRGGNQPQHF	TGTGCCATCACGAGGGGAGGTAATCAGCCCCAGCATTTT
TRBV27	-	TRBJ2-2	-	CASSLAAIRGPNTGELFF	TGTGCCAGCAGTTTAGCCGCTATAAGGGGCCCGAACACCGGGGAGCTGTTTTTT
TRBV2	-	TRBJ2-7	-	CASKRLTYEQYF	TGTGCCAGCAAGAGGTTAACCTACGAGCAGTACTTC
TRBV6-5	-	TRBJ1-4	-	CASSRGGSTNEKLFF	TGTGCCAGCAGCCGGGGTGGGTCAACTAATGAAAAACTGTTTTTT
TRBV5-1	-	TRBJ2-7	-	CASSPGAYYEQYF	TGCGCCAGCAGCCCTGGGGCGTACTACGAGCAGTACTTC
TRBV9	-	TRBJ1-5	-	CASSVNPGNQPQHF	TGTGCCAGCAGCGTAAACCCGGGTAATCAGCCCCAGCATTTT
TRBV7-8	-	TRBJ2-5	-	CASSLVWQGETQYF	TGTGCCAGCAGCTTAGTCTGGCAGGGAGAGACCCAGTACTTC